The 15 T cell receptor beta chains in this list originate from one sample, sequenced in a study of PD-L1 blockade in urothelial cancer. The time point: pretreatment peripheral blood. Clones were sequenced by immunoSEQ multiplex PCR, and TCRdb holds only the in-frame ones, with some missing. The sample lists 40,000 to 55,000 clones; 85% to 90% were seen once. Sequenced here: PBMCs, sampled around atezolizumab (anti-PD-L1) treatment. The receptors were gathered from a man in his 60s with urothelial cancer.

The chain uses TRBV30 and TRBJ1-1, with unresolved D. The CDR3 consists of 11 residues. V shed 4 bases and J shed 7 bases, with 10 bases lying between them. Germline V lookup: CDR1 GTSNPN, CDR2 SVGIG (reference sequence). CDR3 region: CAWTGRSEAFF. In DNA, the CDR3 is TGTGCCTGGACTGGCCGGAGTGAAGCTTTCTTT.

The CDR3: CASSYSGTSDPYEQYF. In DNA form, the CDR3 reads TGTGCCAGCAGTTACTCTGGGACTAGCGACCCCTACGAGCAGTACTTC. The chain couples TRBV6-6 to TRBJ2-7; 10 positions agree with TRBD2. Germline V lookup: CDR1 MNHNY, CDR2 SVGAGI (reference sequence). The CDR3 is 16 residues long. After removal of 0 bases from V and 2 bases from J, the junction contained 4 bases not matched to a gene.

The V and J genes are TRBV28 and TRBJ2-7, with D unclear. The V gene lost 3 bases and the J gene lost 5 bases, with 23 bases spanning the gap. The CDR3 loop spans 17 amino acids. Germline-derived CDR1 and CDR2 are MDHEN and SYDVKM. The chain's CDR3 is CASSFGRLGFSSDEQYF. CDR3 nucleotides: TGTGCCAGCAGTTTTGGTCGATTGGGTTTCTCCAGCGACGAGCAGTACTTC. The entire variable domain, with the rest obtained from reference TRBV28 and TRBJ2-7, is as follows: DVKVTQSSRYLVKRTGEKVFLECVQDMDHENMFWYRQDPGLGLRLIYFSYDVKMKEKGDIPEGYSVSREKKERFSLILESASTNQTSMYLCASSFGRLGFSSDEQYFGPGTRLTVT.

CDR3 residues: CASSYVGGRNEQYF. CDR3 DNA: TGTGCCAGCAGTTATGTCGGGGGGCGCAACGAGCAGTACTTC. This chain connects TRBV2 to TRBJ2-7, with D possibly matching TRBD2 (7 bases). V dropped 5 bases and J dropped 5 bases, with 16 bases sitting between them. This CDR3 region has 14 residues. Germline lookup yields CDR1 SNHLY and CDR2 FYNNEI.

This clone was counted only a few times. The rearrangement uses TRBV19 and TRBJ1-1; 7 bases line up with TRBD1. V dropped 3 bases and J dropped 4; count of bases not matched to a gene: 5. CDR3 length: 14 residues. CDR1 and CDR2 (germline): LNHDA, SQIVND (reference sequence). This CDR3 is CASSMAGGFTEAFF. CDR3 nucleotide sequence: TGTGCCAGTAGTATGGCAGGGGGGTTCACTGAAGCTTTCTTT.

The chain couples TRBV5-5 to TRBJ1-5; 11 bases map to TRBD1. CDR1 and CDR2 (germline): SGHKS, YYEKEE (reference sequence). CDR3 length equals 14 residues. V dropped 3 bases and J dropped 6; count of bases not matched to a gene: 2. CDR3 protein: CASSWTGGSQPQHF. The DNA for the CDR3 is TGTGCCAGCAGCTGGACAGGGGGCTCTCAGCCCCAGCATTTT.

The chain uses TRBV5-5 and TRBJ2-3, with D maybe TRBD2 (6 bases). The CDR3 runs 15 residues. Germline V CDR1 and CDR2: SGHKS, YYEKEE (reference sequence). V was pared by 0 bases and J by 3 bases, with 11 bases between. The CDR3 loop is CASSLGDWGTDTQYF. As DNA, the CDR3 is TGTGCCAGCAGCTTGGGGGACTGGGGAACAGATACGCAGTATTTT.

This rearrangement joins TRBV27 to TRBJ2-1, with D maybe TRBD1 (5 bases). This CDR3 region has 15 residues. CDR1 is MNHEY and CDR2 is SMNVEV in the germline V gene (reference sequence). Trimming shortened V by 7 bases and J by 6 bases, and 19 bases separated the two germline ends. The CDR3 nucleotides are TGTGCCAGCAAACCAGACAGTCCCCCCACCAATGAGCAGTTCTTC. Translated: CASKPDSPPTNEQFF.

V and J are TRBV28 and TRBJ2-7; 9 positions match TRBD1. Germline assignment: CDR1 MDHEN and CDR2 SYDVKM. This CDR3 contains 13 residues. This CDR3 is CGTQGQGPYEQYF. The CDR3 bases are TGTGGAACCCAGGGACAGGGTCCCTACGAGCAGTACTTC.

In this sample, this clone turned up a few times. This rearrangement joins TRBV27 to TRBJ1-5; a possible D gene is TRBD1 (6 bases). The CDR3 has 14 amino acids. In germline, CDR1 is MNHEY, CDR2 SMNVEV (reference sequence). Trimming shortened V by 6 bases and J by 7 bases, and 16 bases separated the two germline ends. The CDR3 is CASRVRTEWQPQHF. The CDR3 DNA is TGTGCCAGCAGAGTTCGGACAGAGTGGCAGCCCCAGCATTTT.

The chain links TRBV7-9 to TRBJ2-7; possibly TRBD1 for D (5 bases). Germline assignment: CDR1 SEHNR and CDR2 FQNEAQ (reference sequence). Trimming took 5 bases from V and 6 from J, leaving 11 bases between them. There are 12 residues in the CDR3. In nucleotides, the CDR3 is TGTGCCAGCAGCCTCAGGGTATCCGAGCAGTACTTC. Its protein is CASSLRVSEQYF.

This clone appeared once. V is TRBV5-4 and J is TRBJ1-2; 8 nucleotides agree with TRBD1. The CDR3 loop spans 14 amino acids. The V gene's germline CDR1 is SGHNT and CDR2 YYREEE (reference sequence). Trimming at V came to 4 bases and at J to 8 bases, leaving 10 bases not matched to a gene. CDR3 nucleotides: TGTGCCAGCAGCGCCAGTGGACAGGGTAGGGGCTACACCTTC. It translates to CASSASGQGRGYTF.

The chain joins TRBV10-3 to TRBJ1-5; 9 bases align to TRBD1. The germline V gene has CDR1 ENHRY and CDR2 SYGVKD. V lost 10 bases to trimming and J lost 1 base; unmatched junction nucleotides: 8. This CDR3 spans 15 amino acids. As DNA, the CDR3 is TGTGCCACAAGGGACAGGGAGTGGAGCAATCAGCCCCAGCATTTT. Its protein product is CATRDREWSNQPQHF.

CDR3 sequence (DNA): TGTGCCAGCAGCCAACAGTGGACGGGGGATGGAAACACCATATATTTT. Amino acids: CASSQQWTGDGNTIYF. V gene TRBV14 combines with J gene TRBJ1-3, with a possible D match to TRBD1 (5 bases). The CDR3 is 16 residues long. In germline, CDR1 is SGHDN, CDR2 FVKESK. Trimming cost V 2 bases and J 3 bases, with 14 bases left between them. Combining the CDR3 with reference TRBV14 and TRBJ1-3 gives the whole variable domain EAGVTQFPSHSVIEKGQTVTLRCDPISGHDNLYWYRRVMGKEIKFLLHFVKESKQDESGMPNNRFLAERTGGTYSTLKVQPAELEDSGVYFCASSQQWTGDGNTIYFGEGSWLTVV.

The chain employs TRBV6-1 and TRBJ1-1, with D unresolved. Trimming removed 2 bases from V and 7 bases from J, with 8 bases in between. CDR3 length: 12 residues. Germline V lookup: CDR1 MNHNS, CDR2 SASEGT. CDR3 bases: TGTGCCAGCAGTGAAATAGCTCTTGAAGCTTTCTTT. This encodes CASSEIALEAFF.